These 19 T cell receptor beta chains were sequenced from one sample in a study of patients and donors after allogeneic stem cell transplantation. TCRdb processed the RT-PCR reads anew with MiXCR; each CDR3 protein has one entry. The profile shows over 130,000 distinct CDR3 sequences, about two fifths of them singletons. Sequencing used blood, either unsorted or a sorted T cell fraction (not recorded which). All receptors come from a human donor who was either an allogeneic HSCT recipient or a stem cell or donor lymphocyte infusion donor (not recorded which). It is not recorded whose cells these are; they may come from a transplant donor.

The rearrangement links TRBV12-3 or TRBV12-4 to TRBJ1-2; D not certain. The V end lost 3 bases, the J end lost 7 bases, and 18 bases lay between the germline ends. CDR3 size: 15 residues. CDR3 DNA sequence: TGTGCCAGCAGTTTGGAGCAGCTCCCCTCGGGTGGCTACACCTTC. It translates to CASSLEQLPSGGYTF.

The CDR3 DNA is TGTGCCAGCAGTCCGGGACCACCTGGTTCACCCCTCCACTTT. Translation gives CASSPGPPGSPLHF. The chain recombines TRBV27 with TRBJ1-6; D might be TRBD1 (5 bases). In germline, CDR1 is MNHEY, CDR2 SMNVEV (reference sequence). Trimming pared 5 bases from V and 9 bases from J, leaving 14 bases between. The CDR3 totals 14 residues.

V and J are TRBV20-1 and TRBJ1-3, with unresolved D. The germline V and J ends were trimmed by 0 bases and 3 bases, with 15 bases remaining between them. The CDR3 length is 16 residues. The germline gives CDR1 DFQATT, CDR2 SNEGSKA (reference sequence). The CDR3 DNA is TGCAGTGCTAGAGATCTGGACTTGGGCTATGGAAACACCATATATTTT. Its translation is CSARDLDLGYGNTIYF.

The chain is built from TRBV6-6 and TRBJ2-7; tentative D call: TRBD1 (6 bases). Germline CDR1 is MNHNY and CDR2 is SVGAGI (reference sequence). The CDR3 is made up of 12 amino acids. V dropped 0 bases and J dropped 6 bases, with 6 bases sitting between them. Written as DNA, the CDR3 is TGTGCCAGCAGTTACTCAGGGGGCGAGCAGTACTTC. The encoded protein is CASSYSGGEQYF.

This clonotype was recorded a few times. The V gene is TRBV6-1, the J gene TRBJ1-5; D is perhaps TRBD1 (6 bases). CDR1 is MNHNS and CDR2 is SASEGT in the germline V gene. Trimming took off 10 bases at V and 6 bases at J, with 19 bases between the two ends. This CDR3 has 14 residues. CDR3 amino acids: CATSRAGDGQPQHF. The CDR3 region has the DNA TGTGCCACGTCGAGGGCAGGGGATGGTCAGCCCCAGCATTTT.

V is TRBV12-5 and J is TRBJ2-1; D is unclear. Looked up from germline, CDR1 is LGHNT and CDR2 is FRNRAP. This CDR3 region has 13 residues. Trimming took off 3 bases at V and 10 bases at J, with 13 bases between the two ends. The CDR3 DNA sequence: TGTGCTAGTGGTTTCGGCTACCCCAGGGAGCAGTTCTTC. The encoded protein is CASGFGYPREQFF.

The V and J genes are TRBV5-6 and TRBJ1-2; D perhaps matches TRBD1 (5 bases). This CDR3 has 13 residues. With 3 bases removed from V and 4 bases from J, the gap between germline ends came to 10 bases. Germline V gives CDR1 SGHDT, CDR2 YYEEEE. The CDR3 DNA follows: TGTGCCAGCAGCTCGGGACCGAGCTATGGCTACACCTTC. Protein sequence: CASSSGPSYGYTF.

The chain recombines TRBV4-3 with TRBJ1-5; no definite D call. Germline assignment: CDR1 LGHNA and CDR2 YSLEER. V was cut by 4 bases and J by 6 bases, with 16 bases left in between. This CDR3 has 15 residues. The CDR3 sequence is CASSPLWGGSQPQHF. The DNA for the CDR3 is TGCGCCAGCAGCCCGCTTTGGGGAGGGAGTCAGCCCCAGCATTTT.

The chain carries TRBV7-9 and TRBJ2-7; the D is unclear. The CDR3 totals 13 residues. Germline V gives CDR1 SEHNR, CDR2 FQNEAQ (reference sequence). Trimming shortened V by 5 bases and J by 4 bases, and 12 bases separated the two germline ends. CDR3 in amino acids: CASSVGSFYEQYV. As DNA, the CDR3 is TGTGCCAGCAGCGTCGGGTCTTTTTACGAGCAGTACGTC.

This chain joins TRBV5-6 and TRBJ1-5; D is unclear. The germline V gene encodes CDR1 SGHDT and CDR2 YYEEEE. The CDR3 loop spans 13 amino acids. With 0 bases removed from V and 3 bases from J, the gap between germline ends came to 4 bases. The CDR3 region has the DNA TGTGCCAGCAGCTTGGATAACAATCAGCCCCAGCATTTT. As protein: CASSLDNNQPQHF.

This clonotype was observed a handful of times. The chain employs TRBV7-2 and TRBJ1-1; D gene unclear. Trimming took off 2 bases at V and 13 bases at J, with 11 bases between the two ends. CDR3 length equals 11 residues. The V gene's germline CDR1 is SGHTA and CDR2 FQGNSA. CDR3 coding DNA: TGTGCCAGCAGCTTACGGGGTGTGGATTTCTTT. It translates to CASSLRGVDFF.

The chain links TRBV12-3 or TRBV12-4 to TRBJ1-5, with D unclear. Trimming cost V 5 bases and J 7 bases, with 9 bases left between them. The CDR3 has 12 amino acids. In DNA form, the CDR3 reads TGTGCCAGCAGTGACCCCAGGCAGCCCCAGCATTTT. It encodes CASSDPRQPQHF.

This clonotype was observed at least ten times. J is TRBJ2-3 and V is TRBV6-6; TRBD1 is a possible D gene (6 bases). The CDR3 contains 14 residues. The V end was cut by 0 bases, the J end by 7 bases, with 11 bases between. The germline V gene encodes CDR1 MNHNY and CDR2 SVGAGI (reference sequence). The CDR3, as DNA: TGTGCCAGCAGTTACTCGGGGACACGGAATACGCAGTATTTT. It specifies CASSYSGTRNTQYF.

V usage is TRBV28 and J usage is TRBJ2-1; no definite D call. Trimming left V 5 bases short and J 9 bases short, with 8 bases between. This CDR3 has 11 residues. Germline CDR1 reads MDHEN; CDR2 reads SYDVKM. CDR3 residues: CASSPRLEQFF. The CDR3 region has the DNA TGTGCCAGCAGTCCCAGACTTGAGCAGTTCTTC.

The chain carries TRBV20-1 and TRBJ2-3, with a weak D call TRBD2 (6 bases). Per germline, CDR1 DFQATT and CDR2 SNEGSKA (reference sequence). The CDR3 extends over 12 amino acids. The ends were cut back, 8 bases at V and 3 bases at J, with 12 bases in the middle. CDR3 residues: CSQGLPTDTQYF. In nucleotides, the CDR3 is TGCAGTCAAGGACTACCAACAGATACGCAGTATTTT.

The chain is built from TRBV6-5 and TRBJ1-6; D is perhaps TRBD1 (5 bases). Per germline, CDR1 MNHEY and CDR2 SVGAGI. The CDR3 runs to 16 residues. Between the trimmed V and J ends, which lost 2 bases and 6 bases, there was a span of 14 bases. CDR3 amino acids: CASSYELPGSNSPLHF. The CDR3 DNA sequence: TGTGCCAGCAGTTACGAGCTCCCAGGGAGTAATTCACCCCTCCACTTT.

The V gene is TRBV7-6, the J gene TRBJ1-4, with TRBD1 matching over 7 bases. CDR3 length equals 17 residues. In germline, CDR1 is SGHVS, CDR2 FNYEAQ. V shed 5 bases and J 0 bases; nucleotides not matched to a gene: 9. CDR3 sequence (DNA): TGTGCCAGCAGCCTCACGACAGGGCTTCCAACTAATGAAAAACTGTTTTTT. Its protein is CASSLTTGLPTNEKLFF.

DNA for the CDR3: TGCGCCAGCAGCCCGGGCCTTTGGGGCTATGGCTACACCTTC. Its protein is CASSPGLWGYGYTF. This chain connects TRBV4-3 to TRBJ1-2; the D is unclear. Per germline, CDR1 LGHNA and CDR2 YSLEER. The CDR3 consists of 14 residues. Deletions cut 4 bases from V and 4 bases from J, with 13 bases between.

The chain uses TRBV28 and TRBJ1-5; 8 nucleotides agree with TRBD1. Germline CDR1 is MDHEN and CDR2 is SYDVKM. This CDR3 region has 14 residues. V was pared by 6 bases and J by 6 bases, with 7 bases of the junction left unmatched. The CDR3 DNA follows: TGTGCCAGCAGGGAAGCTACAGGGGGTCAGCCCCAGCATTTT. Protein: CASREATGGQPQHF. Full variable domain (remainder filled in from reference TRBV28 and TRBJ1-5): DVKVTQSSRYLVKRTGEKVFLECVQDMDHENMFWYRQDPGLGLRLIYFSYDVKMKEKGDIPEGYSVSREKKERFSLILESASTNQTSMYLCASREATGGQPQHFGDGTRLSIL.